This is a list of T cell receptor beta chains from one sample in a study of regulatory T cells in long-lasting Graves disease. One entry per CDR3 protein, called by TCRdb with MiXCR from the multiplex PCR reads. The sample consists of about 220,000 distinct CDR3 sequences, roughly 19% of them appearing once. Another study also made use of these data, one on T cells in Graves' hyperthyroidism and ophthalmopathy.

The material was peripheral blood mononuclear cells (PBMCs), obtained at new diagnosis, from a patient treated with antithyroid drugs. The receptor source for this set is a woman in her 30s with Graves disease. The CDR3 runs from the conserved cysteine through the conserved F or W. The D gene is left open where the match is weak. Only part of the rows carry a size: once, few, many, or a class if the clone is expanded.

j_call d_call v_call clone_size cdr3_aa cdr3_nt
TRBJ1-2 . TRBV9 many CASSVVDYGYTF TGTGCCAGCAGCGTAGTGGACTATGGCTACACCTTC
TRBJ1-6 . TRBV6-1 many CASSKGKNGAPAASPLHF TGTGCCAGCAGCAAAGGCAAGAACGGGGCCCCGGCCGCGTCACCCCTCCACTTT
TRBJ2-2 TRBD2 TRBV7-3 many CASSLNGLAVGELFF TGTGCCAGCAGCTTAAACGGACTAGCGGTCGGGGAGCTGTTTTTT
TRBJ2-1 TRBD2 TRBV10-1 many CASKSSGIDEQFF TGCGCCAGCAAGTCTAGCGGGATCGATGAGCAGTTCTTC
TRBJ1-2 TRBD1 TRBV9 . CASSPHPQGSYGYTF TGTGCCAGCAGCCCGCACCCACAGGGGAGCTATGGCTACACCTTC
TRBJ2-7 . TRBV11-2 many CASSFGNHEQYF TGTGCCAGCAGCTTCGGGAATCACGAGCAGTACTTC
TRBJ1-2 . TRBV11-2 many CASSLVVADYGYTF TGTGCCAGCAGCTTAGTCGTGGCCGACTATGGCTACACCTTC
TRBJ2-1 . TRBV3-1 many CASSQEGASGNEQFF TGTGCCAGCAGCCAAGAAGGGGCGTCGGGAAATGAGCAGTTCTTC
TRBJ2-1 . TRBV6-2/TRBV6-3 few CASRRPDSYNEQFF TGTGCCAGCAGGCGTCCGGACTCCTACAATGAGCAGTTCTTC
TRBJ2-7 . TRBV2 many CASSEVPGSYEQYF TGTGCCAGCAGTGAAGTACCGGGATCCTACGAGCAGTACTTC
TRBJ2-7 . TRBV7-9 . CASMDGTPPLEQYF TGTGCCAGCATGGACGGGACTCCCCCGCTGGAGCAGTACTTC
TRBJ2-7 TRBD1 TRBV10-3 many CAIAQGTYEQYF TGTGCCATCGCACAGGGGACCTACGAGCAGTACTTC
TRBJ1-2 . TRBV7-3 many CASSLQGHYGYTF TGTGCCAGCAGCTTACAGGGGCACTATGGCTACACCTTC
TRBJ2-2 . TRBV5-1 many CASSLSTYTGELFF TGCGCCAGCAGCTTGTCGACCTACACCGGGGAGCTGTTTTTT
TRBJ2-7 . TRBV2 many CASSEARDPLGQYF TGTGCCAGCAGTGAAGCTCGGGACCCCCTGGGGCAGTACTTC
TRBJ2-7 . TRBV28 many CASSPATGGYEQYF TGTGCCAGCAGTCCCGCCACGGGCGGCTACGAGCAGTACTTC
TRBJ2-3 . TRBV5-5 . CASSLNLGNTDTQYF TGTGCCAGCAGCTTGAATCTTGGGAACACAGATACGCAGTATTTT
TRBJ2-7 TRBD1 TRBV5-1 . CASSGTGPYEQYF TGCGCCAGCTCCGGGACAGGACCCTACGAGCAGTACTTC
TRBJ2-1 TRBD2 TRBV20-1 many CSASWTSGRAGEQFF TGCAGTGCTAGTTGGACTAGCGGGAGGGCGGGGGAGCAGTTCTTC
TRBJ2-5 TRBD2 TRBV27 . CASSLRASGSRETQYF TGTGCCAGCTCCTTGAGGGCTAGCGGGAGTAGGGAGACCCAGTACTTC
TRBJ2-7 . TRBV20-1 many CSARDPRGNYEQYF TGCAGTGCTAGAGATCCCCGGGGTAACTACGAGCAGTACTTC
TRBJ2-7 . TRBV28 many CASSPRVTRYEQYF TGTGCCAGCAGTCCCCGGGTCACCAGATACGAGCAGTACTTC
TRBJ2-3 . TRBV6-2/TRBV6-3 many CASSGPDTQYF TGTGCCAGCAGTGGCCCAGATACGCAGTATTTT
TRBJ1-6 . TRBV28 many CASSFMQGRSPLHF TGTGCCAGCAGTTTCATGCAGGGACGTTCACCCCTCCACTTT
TRBJ1-2 TRBD1 TRBV7-2 . CASSLGRTGIGGYTF TGTGCCAGCAGCTTAGGAAGGACAGGGATAGGTGGCTACACCTTC
TRBJ2-1 . TRBV11-3 . CASSLVGGCETQFF TGTGCCAGCAGCCTAGTGGGTGGCTGTGAGACCCAGTTCTTC
TRBJ2-7 . TRBV27 many CASSLSLSGSSYEQYF TGTGCCAGCAGTTTATCGCTTAGCGGAAGCTCCTACGAGCAGTACTTC
TRBJ2-5 TRBD2 TRBV12-3/TRBV12-4 many CASTLRTSGSLTQYF TGTGCCAGCACCCTGCGGACTAGCGGGAGTTTAACCCAGTACTTC
TRBJ2-7 . TRBV10-2 few CASSESRGGLGEQYF TGCGCCAGCAGTGAGTCGAGGGGGGGCCTGGGAGAGCAGTACTTC
TRBJ2-2 . TRBV10-1 . CASSERGNTGELFF TGCGCCAGCAGTGAGCGGGGGAACACCGGGGAGCTGTTTTTT
TRBJ2-1 . TRBV12-3/TRBV12-4 many CASSLRRQIYNEQFF TGTGCCAGCAGTTTACGGCGACAGATCTACAATGAGCAGTTCTTC
TRBJ2-5 . TRBV11-2 . CASSLFRGEETQYF TGTGCCAGCAGCTTATTTAGGGGGGAAGAGACCCAGTACTTC
TRBJ2-7 TRBD1 TRBV2 many CAISSQGAPYEQYF TGTGCCATTTCATCGCAGGGGGCCCCCTACGAGCAGTACTTC
TRBJ1-1 . TRBV28 many CASIAEGPRAFF TGTGCCAGCATCGCGGAGGGCCCACGGGCTTTCTTT
TRBJ1-5 . TRBV6-2/TRBV6-3 many CASSRTSSQPQHF TGTGCCAGCAGCCGGACTTCAAGTCAGCCCCAGCATTTT
TRBJ1-5 . TRBV10-3 many CATRAREENQPQHF TGTGCCACGCGCGCCCGCGAGGAAAATCAGCCCCAGCATTTT
TRBJ2-3 TRBD2 TRBV3-1 many CASSLGLAGSDTQYF TGTGCCAGCAGCCTAGGACTAGCGGGATCAGATACGCAGTATTTT
TRBJ1-2 . TRBV7-9 many CASSPWRGTNYGYTF TGTGCCAGCAGCCCCTGGAGGGGGACTAACTATGGCTACACCTTC
TRBJ1-5 . TRBV4-1 many CASSQEWQGVGSNQPQHF TGCGCCAGCAGCCAAGAATGGCAGGGAGTCGGTAGCAATCAGCCCCAGCATTTT
TRBJ2-3 . TRBV5-1 many CASSPNSGSSTDTQYF TGCGCCAGCAGCCCCAATTCCGGGTCTAGCACAGATACGCAGTATTTT
TRBJ1-1 . TRBV5-8 . CASSFLGIRNTKAFF TGTGCCAGCAGCTTTCTGGGAATCCGGAACACTAAAGCTTTCTTT